This record covers a single T cell receptor (beta chain). Assay: immunoSEQ multiplex PCR; the TCRdb copy retains only in-frame clones and omits some. Among over 65,000 clones, roughly 90% were seen once, and the ten largest hold over 4%. These data are taken from a study of PD-L1 blockade in urothelial cancer. The trim removed 0 bases at V and 2 bases at J, leaving 2 bases unmatched. The CDR3 is 18 amino acids. The germline gives CDR1 KGHSH, CDR2 LQKENI. Time point given: pretreatment peripheral blood. The specimen comprised PBMCs, sampled around atezolizumab (anti-PD-L1) treatment. This clonotype was sampled from a man between 70 and 80 years old with urothelial cancer. The rearrangement links TRBV18 to TRBJ2-1; 15 bases agree with TRBD2. The CDR3 reads CASSPPGLAGGAYNEQFF. The DNA for the CDR3 is TGTGCCAGCTCACCACCGGGACTAGCGGGAGGCGCCTACAATGAGCAGTTCTTC. The complete variable domain, with remaining parts taken from reference TRBV18 and TRBJ2-1, reads NAGVMQNPRHLVRRRGQEARLRCSPMKGHSHVYWYRQLPEEGLKFMVYLQKENIIDESGMPKERFSAEFPKEGPSILRIQQVVRGDSAAYFCASSPPGLAGGAYNEQFFGPGTRLTVL.